The TCR beta chain under discussion was sequenced for a study of shared clonotypes between healthy human individuals. Only CD45RO-negative cells positively selected for CCR7 counted as naive CD8 cells, so terminally differentiated effector memory CD45RA+ cells were excluded. A remark on this clone: Its antigen is not known.

Findings and limits, study-wide: Sequencing of the sorted subsets was shown by rarefaction to be incomplete despite large depth.

The CDR3 length is 16 residues. The junction had 8 bases not matched to a gene; V was cut back by 5 bases and J by 0 bases. Germline V lookup: CDR1 MDHEN, CDR2 SYDVKM. The authors distributed each subset's genomic DNA evenly over several immunoSEQ plates. The assay was immunoSEQ multiplex PCR, and TCRdb's table has in-frame clones only and misses some. In the table there are about 2.1 million clones, 85% to 95% of which are singletons. V usage is TRBV28 and J usage is TRBJ2-5; TRBD2 aligns across 8 bases. The sequenced sample consisted of naive CD8+ T cells from PBMCs. The source is a man aged 18 to 29 in good health. Some clones in this sample may be carry-over from other donors' samples. The CDR3 region is CASSPERESNQETQYF. The DNA of the CDR3 is TGTGCCAGCAGTCCAGAGCGGGAGTCGAACCAAGAGACCCAGTACTTC.